This section outlines one T cell receptor (beta chain) sequence together with its context. Its antigen is not identified. The record originates from a study of cytomegalovirus exposure and HLA in healthy donors. The PCR had 60 Vbeta and 13 Jbeta primers. The table came from immunoSEQ multiplex PCR; TCRdb's copy has only in-frame clones and leaves some out. The sample lists roughly 200,000 clones; approximately 80% were seen once. Findings and limits, study-wide: Several top significant clusters appeared, in a later analysis, to be linked to common viral pathogens.

After removal of 4 bases from V and 12 bases from J, the junction contained 3 bases not matched to a gene. CDR1 is MNHEY, CDR2 SMNVEV, per germline (reference sequence). This CDR3 is 11 amino acids long. The sequenced material came from PBMCs. The clonotype was recovered from a woman aged 40 to 55 in good health and CMV-seronegative. V gene TRBV27 combines with J gene TRBJ1-1; 9 bases line up with TRBD1. CDR3 sequence reads: CASSSDRGSFF. As DNA, the CDR3 is TGTGCCAGCAGTTCGGACAGGGGATCTTTCTTT.